These T cell receptor beta chains were read from a single sample in a study of T cells in Graves' hyperthyroidism and ophthalmopathy. TCRdb called the multiplex PCR reads again in MiXCR, with one record for every CDR3 protein. Of around 350,000 distinct CDR3 sequences in the sample, about 18% were seen once. The sequencing input was blood. These TCRs come from a young woman with Graves' hyperthyroidism. Each CDR3 is given with its conserved first and last residue. The D gene is left open where the match is weak. Expanded clones are given a class, and other clones once, few, many or no size at all.

j_call clone_size d_call v_call cdr3_nt cdr3_aa
TRBJ1-2 many - TRBV12-3/TRBV12-4 TGTGCCAGCAGTTCGGGGGGGGGACGTGGCTACACCTTC CASSSGGGRGYTF
TRBJ1-1 many - TRBV5-1 TGCGCCAGCAGCGAACAGCCCTCGAACACTGAAGCTTTCTTT CASSEQPSNTEAFF
TRBJ1-2 many TRBD1 TRBV12-3/TRBV12-4 TGTGCCAGCAGCCCCGGGACAGGGGGTTACTATGGCTACACCTTC CASSPGTGGYYGYTF
TRBJ2-7 many - TRBV7-3 TGTGCCAGCAGCGGGGGAGGGGGGAGCCACGAGCAGTACTTC CASSGGGGSHEQYF
TRBJ1-1 many - TRBV7-2 TGTGCCAGCAGCTTAACGCGGGTACGGGCCACTGAAGCTTTCTTT CASSLTRVRATEAFF
TRBJ2-7 many TRBD2 TRBV28 TGTGCCAGCAGTTTCTGGGGGGGGGGCTCCTACGAGCAGTACTTC CASSFWGGGSYEQYF
TRBJ1-2 - - TRBV6-1 TGTGCCAGCAGTGAAGCGGCAGCGTATGGCTACACCTTC CASSEAAAYGYTF
TRBJ1-1 many - TRBV28 TGTGCCAGCAGTTTTTATCCCAGGGGAGGGACTGAAGCTTTCTTT CASSFYPRGGTEAFF
TRBJ2-7 - - TRBV29-1 TGCAGCGCCCTTGGGGGTTGGGGCCCCTACGAGCAGTACTTC CSALGGWGPYEQYF
TRBJ1-1 - - TRBV12-5 TGTGCTAGTGGTTTGGTACGAGGCAGCCCCACTGAAGCTTTCTTT CASGLVRGSPTEAFF
TRBJ2-2 many - TRBV30 TGTGCCTGGAGTCGACTTCTTACCGGGGAGCTGTTTTTT CAWSRLLTGELFF
TRBJ2-7 many TRBD1 TRBV20-1 TGCAGTGCTAGAGTTGGACAGGGTGAGGACGAGCAGTACTTC CSARVGQGEDEQYF
TRBJ1-2 - - TRBV2 TGTGCCAGCAGGGACAACGGATCGGGCTACACCTTC CASRDNGSGYTF
TRBJ2-5 - TRBD2 TRBV4-2 TGTGCCAGCAGCCCAATCCTAGCGGGGGCGTCGGAGACCCAGTACTTC CASSPILAGASETQYF
TRBJ1-5 many - TRBV24-1 TGTGCCACCAGTGTTGCAGGGGCGGATCAGCCCCAGCATTTT CATSVAGADQPQHF
TRBJ2-7 many - TRBV27 TGTGCCAGCAGGAAATACAGGGGGGGGGGCTACGAGCAGTACTTC CASRKYRGGGYEQYF
TRBJ2-4 many - TRBV6-5 TGTGCCAGCAGTTACGGGCGGACCCTAGCCAAAAACATTCAGTACTTC CASSYGRTLAKNIQYF
TRBJ1-1 - - TRBV13 TGTGCCAGCAGCCCCCGGGTCTACGGCACTGAAGCTTTCTTT CASSPRVYGTEAFF
TRBJ2-7 many - TRBV12-3/TRBV12-4 TGTGCCAGCAGTTTAGGGACCTACGAGCAGTACTTC CASSLGTYEQYF
TRBJ1-5 many TRBD1 TRBV4-1 TGCGCCAGCAGCCTCCTACCCCAGGGGGACTTCAATCAGCCCCAGCATTTT CASSLLPQGDFNQPQHF
TRBJ1-2 many TRBD1 TRBV6-1 TGTGCCAGCAGTGAAGAACTGACAGGGAGCTATGGCTACACCTTC CASSEELTGSYGYTF
TRBJ2-7 many - TRBV6-1 TGTGCCAGCAGTGAATATGTACAGTACTACGAGCAGTACTTC CASSEYVQYYEQYF
TRBJ1-1 - - TRBV5-1 TGCGCCAGCAGCTTGACAGGGTTGATGAACACTGAAGCTTTCTTT CASSLTGLMNTEAFF
TRBJ2-6 many - TRBV6-1 TGTGCCAGCAGTGCTTCAGTGACATCTGGGGCCAACGTCCTGACTTTC CASSASVTSGANVLTF
TRBJ1-2 - - TRBV29-1 TGCAGCGTTGAAGATTATTTGGACACACACTATGGCTACACCTTC CSVEDYLDTHYGYTF